Listed here are 29 T cell receptor beta chains from one sample, sequenced in a study of blood T cell repertoires in COVID-19. Profiling relied on immunoSEQ multiplex PCR, and the TCRdb table lists in-frame clones only, not all of them. The sample gives roughly 75,000 clones, roughly 80% of which show up once; roughly 0.83% is in the top ten. The source material was peripheral blood. The receptors stem from a woman in her 70s with acute or convalescent COVID-19.

V gene TRBV5-6 combines with J gene TRBJ2-3, with 10 bases identical to TRBD2. Germline-derived CDR1 and CDR2 are SGHDT and YYEEEE. The junction had 10 bases not matched to a gene; V was cut back by 4 bases and J by 5 bases. This CDR3 region has 16 residues. The CDR3 sequence is CASSLRERGGRDTQYF. The CDR3 DNA sequence: TGTGCCAGCAGCCTCCGCGAGCGGGGGGGGAGAGATACGCAGTATTTT.

This clone is a singleton in its sample. The chain joins TRBV5-1 to TRBJ2-2; 9 positions match TRBD2. Germline assignment: CDR1 SGHRS and CDR2 YFSETQ. This CDR3 comprises 15 residues. V was pared by 4 bases and J by 7 bases, with 8 bases of the junction left unmatched. The DNA of the CDR3 is TGCGCCAGCAGCATCCAGGGACTAGCTAACGGGGAGCTGTTTTTT. Amino acid sequence: CASSIQGLANGELFF.

This clone was seen a few times. This chain joins TRBV5-6 and TRBJ2-1; TRBD2 agrees at 12 bases. The J segment lost 1 base and the V segment lost 4 bases, leaving 6 bases of the junction unmatched. Per germline, CDR1 SGHDT and CDR2 YYEEEE. CDR3 length: 17 residues. CDR3 region: CASSPSGRGRSYNEQFF. The CDR3 DNA sequence: TGTGCCAGCAGCCCTAGCGGGAGGGGGAGATCCTACAATGAGCAGTTCTTC. Combining the CDR3 with reference TRBV5-6 and TRBJ2-1 gives the whole variable domain DAGVTQSPTHLIKTRGQQVTLRCSPKSGHDTVSWYQQALGQGPQFIFQYYEEEERQRGNFPDRFSGHQFPNYSSELNVNALLLGDSALYLCASSPSGRGRSYNEQFFGPGTRLTVL.

The chain carries TRBV3-1 (or the pseudogene TRBV3-2) and TRBJ2-2; D gene uncertain. V was trimmed by 0 bases and J by 5 bases, leaving 7 bases between them. CDR3 length: 14 amino acids. Germline CDR1 reads LGHDT; CDR2 reads YNNKEL (reference sequence). The CDR3 nucleotides are TGTGCCAGCAGCCAAGAACATTGGACCGGGGAGCTGTTTTTT. The encoded protein is CASSQEHWTGELFF.

The rearrangement links TRBV3-1 (or the pseudogene TRBV3-2) to TRBJ1-5; 9 nucleotides match TRBD1. The germline V gene encodes CDR1 LGHDT and CDR2 YNNKEL (reference sequence). V shed 4 bases and J 1 base; nucleotides not matched to a gene: 2. This CDR3 contains 15 residues. Here the CDR3 reads CASSRGQGSNQPQHF. CDR3 sequence (DNA): TGTGCCAGCAGCCGCGGACAGGGGAGCAATCAGCCCCAGCATTTT.

This chain links TRBV15 with TRBJ2-1; 9 nucleotides match TRBD1. The CDR3 runs to 15 residues. The J segment lost 4 bases and the V segment lost 2 bases, leaving 3 bases of the junction unmatched. Germline V gene sequence: CDR1 LNHNV, CDR2 YYDKDF (reference sequence). The CDR3: CATSRQTGGYNEQFF. The CDR3 nucleotides read TGTGCCACCAGCAGACAGACAGGGGGTTACAATGAGCAGTTCTTC.

The chain has TRBV6-5 and TRBJ2-7, with D perhaps matching TRBD2 (6 bases). This CDR3 spans 15 amino acids. Germline V gene lookup returns CDR1 MNHEY and CDR2 SVGAGI. Between the trimmed V and J ends, which lost 8 bases and 0 bases, there was a span of 17 bases. In DNA form, the CDR3 reads TGTGCCAGCGGGGAGGCGCAACTTAACTCCTACGAGCAGTACTTC. Amino acids: CASGEAQLNSYEQYF.

The V gene is TRBV6-2 or TRBV6-3, the J gene TRBJ1-4; D is unclear. CDR3 length: 16 residues. V lost 5 bases, J lost 0 bases, and 13 bases lay in between. Germline CDR1 MNHEY, CDR2 SVGEGT. The CDR3 DNA sequence: TGTGCCAGCAGTCCCGCCATGGCAGCAACTAATGAAAAACTGTTTTTT. Its protein is CASSPAMAATNEKLFF.

This chain uses TRBV6-2 or TRBV6-3 with TRBJ2-1; 11 bases fit TRBD2. J lost 7 bases, V lost 5 bases, and 10 bases had no gene match. The CDR3 runs 16 residues. Germline V gene lookup returns CDR1 MNHEY and CDR2 SVGEGT. The CDR3 spells CASSRGLAVAGNEQFF. The CDR3 region has the DNA TGTGCCAGCAGTCGGGGACTAGCGGTGGCAGGGAATGAGCAGTTCTTC.

The rearrangement joins TRBV28 to TRBJ2-1; 11 positions match TRBD2. Germline V gene sequence: CDR1 MDHEN, CDR2 SYDVKM. The length of the CDR3 is 14 residues. V lost 5 bases to trimming and J lost 9 bases; unmatched junction nucleotides: 6. CDR3 in DNA: TGTGCCAGCAGTCCCATTAGCGGGAGGGGTGAGCAGTTCTTC. It specifies CASSPISGRGEQFF.

This clone was detected many times. The chain combines TRBV25-1 with TRBJ2-7; no clear D. This CDR3 region has 12 residues. V was trimmed by 3 bases and J by 6 bases, leaving 9 bases between them. Germline values: CDR1 MGHDK, CDR2 SYGVNS. This CDR3 is CASSDRSGEQYF. The CDR3 DNA is TGTGCCAGCAGTGATCGGTCCGGCGAGCAGTACTTC.

This sequence joins TRBV6-2 or TRBV6-3 and TRBJ2-3; D might be TRBD2 (5 bases). The CDR3 consists of 15 residues. V was pared by 2 bases and J by 9 bases, with 18 bases between. The V gene's germline CDR1 is MNHEY and CDR2 SVGEGT. CDR3 in DNA: TGTGCCAGCAGTTACGAAGGGAGCGCCATCCACACGCAGTATTTT. Protein sequence: CASSYEGSAIHTQYF.

This sequence joins TRBV7-9 and TRBJ2-3; 10 positions agree with TRBD1. With 10 bases clipped from V and 6 bases from J, the junction kept 13 bases outside the gene matches. Per germline, CDR1 SEHNR and CDR2 FQNEAQ (reference sequence). The CDR3 sequence is 15 residues long. The CDR3 loop reads CATKPGQGLLDTQYF. The CDR3 DNA sequence: TGTGCCACCAAGCCGGGACAGGGGTTACTGGATACGCAGTATTTT.

The genes are TRBV6-5 and TRBJ2-7; the match to TRBD2 covers 10 bases. The V gene end was trimmed by 2 bases and the J gene end by 2 bases; junction bases not matched to a gene: 3. The CDR3 runs to 15 residues. The germline gives CDR1 MNHEY, CDR2 SVGAGI. The CDR3 sequence: CASSYLTSGPYEQYF. The DNA for the CDR3 is TGTGCCAGCAGTTACCTGACTAGCGGGCCCTACGAGCAGTACTTC.

The chain employs TRBV5-4 and TRBJ2-3; the D is unclear. CDR1 and CDR2 from the germline V gene are SGHNT and YYREEE (reference sequence). The V gene lost 3 bases and the J gene lost 1 base, with 6 bases spanning the gap. The CDR3 totals 13 residues. Written as DNA, the CDR3 is TGTGCCAGCAGCTCCCAGGGCACAGATACGCAGTATTTT. Translated: CASSSQGTDTQYF.

The V gene is TRBV4-2, the J gene TRBJ1-1; unclear D gene. Trimming shortened V by 0 bases and J by 10 bases, and 18 bases separated the two germline ends. CDR1 and CDR2 from the germline V gene are LGHNA and YNFKEQ. This CDR3 is 15 amino acids long. The CDR3 region is CASSQETPPGSRAFF. The CDR3 bases are TGTGCCAGCAGCCAAGAGACCCCCCCGGGATCTCGAGCTTTCTTT.

The chain recombines TRBV10-3 with TRBJ2-2; 7 nucleotides match TRBD2. After removal of 0 bases from V and 1 base from J, the junction contained 5 bases not matched to a gene. The CDR3 extends over 17 amino acids. CDR1 is ENHRY, CDR2 SYGVKD, per germline. CDR3 DNA sequence: TGTGCCATCAGTGAGTCTATGGGAGGGCTGAACACCGGGGAGCTGTTTTTT. Amino acids: CAISESMGGLNTGELFF.

This chain connects TRBV12-3 or TRBV12-4 to TRBJ2-1, with 11 bases matching TRBD2. The CDR3 runs to 13 residues. V shed 10 bases and J 6 bases; nucleotides not matched to a gene: 5. CDR3 region: CATRLAGINEQFF. The CDR3, as DNA: TGTGCCACCCGACTAGCGGGAATCAATGAGCAGTTCTTC.

The rearrangement uses TRBV5-6 and TRBJ2-3; TRBD2 aligns across 7 bases. V shed 1 base, J shed 1 base, and the junction held 3 bases outside the gene matches. The CDR3 sequence is 15 residues long. The germline V gene encodes CDR1 SGHDT and CDR2 YYEEEE. The CDR3 spells CASSLSAGGTDTQYF. CDR3 in DNA: TGTGCCAGCAGCTTGTCGGCGGGAGGCACAGATACGCAGTATTTT.

This chain links TRBV9 with TRBJ1-4, with D uncertain. The CDR3 has 15 residues. Trimming removed 0 bases from V and 3 bases from J, with 9 bases in between. Germline CDR1 and CDR2: SGDLS and YYNGEE. CDR3 protein: CASSVDLASNEKLFF. The CDR3 nucleotides are TGTGCCAGCAGCGTAGACCTTGCGTCTAATGAAAAACTGTTTTTT.

The chain is built from TRBV7-9 and TRBJ1-1; tentatively, D is TRBD1 (5 bases). CDR3 length: 15 amino acids. Per germline, CDR1 SEHNR and CDR2 FQNEAQ (reference sequence). The V end was cut by 7 bases, the J end by 6 bases, with 21 bases between. CDR3 in amino acids: CASTSRAGGFAEAFF. The CDR3 bases are TGTGCCAGCACCAGCCGGGCCGGGGGGTTCGCTGAAGCTTTCTTT. Together with reference TRBV7-9 and TRBJ1-1, the CDR3 gives the full variable domain: DTGVSQNPRHKITKRGQNVTFRCDPISEHNRLYWYRQTLGQGPEFLTYFQNEAQLEKSRLLSDRFSAERPKGSFSTLEIQRTEQGDSAMYLCASTSRAGGFAEAFFGQGTRLTVV.

V gene TRBV7-2 combines with J gene TRBJ2-7; weak D call: TRBD1 (6 bases). The CDR3 runs 15 residues. Germline CDR1 is SGHTA and CDR2 is FQGNSA. The V end lost 5 bases, the J end lost 0 bases, and 14 bases lay between the germline ends. The CDR3 sequence: CASSPDSTRSYEQYF. DNA of the CDR3: TGTGCCAGCAGCCCGGACAGCACTCGCTCCTACGAGCAGTACTTC. The full variable domain, its missing parts supplied by reference TRBV7-2 and TRBJ2-7, is GAGVSQSPSNKVTEKGKDVELRCDPISGHTALYWYRQSLGQGLEFLIYFQGNSAPDKSGLPSDRFSAERTGGSVSTLTIQRTQQEDSAVYLCASSPDSTRSYEQYFGPGTRLTVT.

The chain carries TRBV19 and TRBJ2-5; D ambiguous. Between the trimmed V and J ends, which lost 3 bases and 3 bases, there was a span of 8 bases. The CDR3 is 13 residues long. Germline V gene lookup returns CDR1 LNHDA and CDR2 SQIVND (reference sequence). This chain's CDR3 is CASSIFREETQYF. Here the CDR3 DNA reads TGTGCCAGTAGTATTTTCCGGGAAGAGACCCAGTACTTC.

V and J are TRBV12-3 or TRBV12-4 and TRBJ1-1, with a possible D match to TRBD1 (6 bases). CDR3 length equals 12 residues. Trimming removed 5 bases at V and 7 bases at J, with 11 bases between. DNA for the CDR3: TGTGCCAGCAGTCAGGGGCCCTATGAAGCTTTCTTT. Its translation is CASSQGPYEAFF.

This rearrangement joins TRBV7-2 to TRBJ2-3; tentatively, D is TRBD2 (6 bases). The CDR3 spans 17 residues. Germline V CDR1 and CDR2: SGHTA, FQGNSA. Trimming pared 1 base from V and 0 bases from J, leaving 14 bases between. As DNA, the CDR3 is TGTGCCAGCAGCTTAGTCGGAGGGCAGGGAAGCACAGATACGCAGTATTTT. It translates to CASSLVGGQGSTDTQYF. Filled out from reference TRBV7-2 and TRBJ2-3, the complete variable domain reads GAGVSQSPSNKVTEKGKDVELRCDPISGHTALYWYRQSLGQGLEFLIYFQGNSAPDKSGLPSDRFSAERTGGSVSTLTIQRTQQEDSAVYLCASSLVGGQGSTDTQYFGPGTRLTVL.

This chain uses TRBV5-1 with TRBJ2-1, with 8 bases identical to TRBD1. The germline V gene encodes CDR1 SGHRS and CDR2 YFSETQ. V lost 0 bases, J lost 5 bases, and 1 base stayed unmatched. This CDR3 is built from 14 residues. The CDR3 loop reads CASSLGTGNNEQFF. In DNA form, the CDR3 reads TGCGCCAGCAGCTTGGGGACAGGGAACAATGAGCAGTTCTTC. The full variable domain, with the rest looked up from reference TRBV5-1 and TRBJ2-1, is KAGVTQTPRYLIKTRGQQVTLSCSPISGHRSVSWYQQTPGQGLQFLFEYFSETQRNKGNFPGRFSGRQFSNSRSEMNVSTLELGDSALYLCASSLGTGNNEQFFGPGTRLTVL.

The chain carries TRBV6-5 and TRBJ1-6, with 9 positions matching TRBD1. This CDR3 is 15 amino acids long. V was pared by 2 bases and J by 8 bases, with 4 bases of the junction left unmatched. Looked up from germline, CDR1 is MNHEY and CDR2 is SVGAGI. CDR3 in amino acids: CASSYTGQGDSPLHF. In nucleotides, the CDR3 is TGTGCCAGCAGTTACACGGGACAGGGCGATTCACCCCTCCACTTT.

This clone was seen once. J is TRBJ1-5 and V is TRBV19; 7 nucleotides line up with TRBD1. This CDR3 spans 14 amino acids. Germline CDR1 LNHDA, CDR2 SQIVND (reference sequence). After removal of 7 bases from V and 7 bases from J, the junction contained 10 bases not matched to a gene. For the CDR3, the DNA is TGTGCCAGTAAAAAACAGGGGTTAGGACAGCCCCAGCATTTT. Its protein is CASKKQGLGQPQHF.

V usage is TRBV7-2 and J usage is TRBJ1-3, with 7 positions matching TRBD1. The CDR3 is 16 residues long. Germline CDR1 reads SGHTA; CDR2 reads FQGNSA. With 0 bases clipped from V and 2 bases from J, the junction kept 4 bases outside the gene matches. The CDR3 nucleotides read TGTGCCAGCAGCTTAGCGGCAAGGGGGCCTGGAAACACCATATATTTT. Translated, it gives CASSLAARGPGNTIYF.